These 24 T cell receptor beta chains were all obtained from the same sample, sequenced in a study of T cells in Graves' hyperthyroidism and ophthalmopathy. What was amplified from RNA transcripts were TCR beta CDR3 regions. A set of HTBI primers served as the primers for a first-round RT-PCR of the TCR CDR3. MiXCR, applied by TCRdb to the multiplex PCR reads, yields one record per CDR3 protein. This sample has approximately 520,000 distinct CDR3 sequences, with around a quarter found just once. What was sequenced was blood. The receptors come from a woman aged 30 to 39 with Graves' ophthalmopathy.

This clonotype came up many times. This chain joins TRBV27 and TRBJ2-1; TRBD1 might be the D (6 bases). This CDR3 contains 15 residues. CDR1 and CDR2 from the germline V gene are MNHEY and SMNVEV (reference sequence). V was cut by 2 bases and J by 3 bases, with 11 bases left in between. The CDR3 spells CASSLGQGIYNEQFF. The CDR3 DNA sequence: TGTGCCAGCAGTTTAGGGCAGGGGATCTACAATGAGCAGTTCTTC.

This clonotype was counted a few times. A much larger clonotype is one base distant, so this may be a read error. Here the CDR3 omits its conserved ending phenylalanine or tryptophan, so a read error is the likely source. This chain uses TRBV2 with TRBJ2-2, with 9 bases aligning to TRBD1. The CDR3 has 15 amino acids. J was trimmed by 1 base and V by 7 bases; bases with no gene match: 4. Germline V gene sequence: CDR1 SNHLY, CDR2 FYNNEI. The CDR3 sequence is CASIPGQGNTGELFS. CDR3 nucleotides: TGTGCCAGCATACCGGGACAGGGGAACACCGGGGAGCTGTTTTCT.

This chain joins TRBV20-1 and TRBJ2-7, with 7 nucleotides matching TRBD2. Losses at the gene ends were 3 bases for V and 4 bases for J; bases not matched to a gene: 6. This CDR3 contains 13 residues. The V gene's germline CDR1 is DFQATT and CDR2 SNEGSKA (reference sequence). The CDR3 protein is CSASRGDNYEQYF. Written as DNA, the CDR3 is TGCAGTGCTAGTCGGGGGGATAATTACGAGCAGTACTTC.

J is TRBJ2-5 and V is TRBV12-3 or TRBV12-4; TRBD2 matches at 8 bases. V dropped 4 bases and J dropped 0; count of bases not matched to a gene: 4. The length of the CDR3 is 15 residues. The CDR3 spells CASSYSGGNQETQYF. CDR3 sequence (DNA): TGTGCCAGCAGTTACAGCGGGGGCAACCAAGAGACCCAGTACTTC.

Only a few counts were recorded for this clonotype. The chain recombines TRBV19 with TRBJ1-2; D uncertain. The V gene's germline CDR1 is LNHDA and CDR2 SQIVND (reference sequence). V was pared by 4 bases and J by 0 bases, with 18 bases between. The CDR3 length is 17 residues. The CDR3 bases are TGTGCCAGTAGTAGACAAACCGCCCAGCTTTCTAACTATGGCTACACCTTC. Translating gives CASSRQTAQLSNYGYTF.

In its sample, this clonotype was seen many times. This could be a read error, since a much larger clone is one nucleotide away. The rearrangement links TRBV6-5 to TRBJ1-1, with D possibly TRBD1 on 5 matching bases. Germline assignment: CDR1 MNHEY and CDR2 SVGAGI. This CDR3 is built from 12 residues. The DNA of the CDR3 is TGTACCAGCAGTTACGGGGGCACTGAAGCTTTCTTT. This translates into CTSSYGGTEAFF.

This clonotype was seen ten or more times. The rearrangement uses TRBV7-3 and TRBJ1-1, with a possible D match to TRBD1 (5 bases). Germline CDR1 SGHTA, CDR2 FQGTGA. The CDR3 length is 16 residues. The ends were cut back, 1 base at V and 1 base at J, with 13 bases in the middle. CDR3 sequence reads: CASSLNSGRENTEAFF. Here the CDR3 DNA reads TGTGCCAGCAGCTTAAATAGCGGCAGGGAGAACACTGAAGCTTTCTTT. The variable domain in full, with the rest retrieved from reference TRBV7-3 and TRBJ1-1, is GAGVSQTPSNKVTEKGKYVELRCDPISGHTALYWYRQSLGQGPEFLIYFQGTGAADDSGLPNDRFFAVRPEGSVSTLKIQRTERGDSAVYLCASSLNSGRENTEAFFGQGTRLTVV.

This chain connects TRBV11-2 to TRBJ2-7, with a weak D call TRBD2 (6 bases). The germline V gene encodes CDR1 SGHAT and CDR2 FQNNGV. V was trimmed by 5 bases and J by 3 bases, leaving 17 bases between them. This CDR3 spans 15 amino acids. The DNA for the CDR3 is TGTGCCAGCAGCCCTTTGGCGGGGTCCCACTACGAGCAGTACTTC. This translates into CASSPLAGSHYEQYF.

This clonotype was seen repeatedly, ten times or more. J is TRBJ2-7 and V is TRBV6-1; 7 bases agree with TRBD1. CDR3 length equals 13 residues. Looked up from germline, CDR1 is MNHNS and CDR2 is SASEGT. V shed 5 bases, J shed 3 bases, and the junction held 4 bases outside the gene matches. CDR3 in DNA: TGTGCCAGCAGTAAGGGACAGCTCTACGAGCAGTACTTC. Translating it yields CASSKGQLYEQYF.

As concerns this clonotype: Possible read error: a much larger clone is one base away. This rearrangement joins TRBV30 to TRBJ1-5; 7 positions match TRBD1. CDR3 size: 16 residues. With V trimmed by 4 bases and J by 1 base, 10 bases remained unmatched. Germline CDR1 GTSNPN, CDR2 SVGIG (reference sequence). The CDR3 DNA reads as TGTGCCTGGATTAACCGAGCAGGGGGGAGCAATCAGCCCCAGCATTTT. Its protein is CAWINRAGGSNQPQHF.

This clonotype appeared many times. The gene calls are TRBV12-3 or TRBV12-4 and TRBJ2-5; D is undetermined. V was shortened by 0 bases and J by 5 bases, with 10 bases between the two germline ends. The CDR3 is 14 residues long. CDR3 sequence: CASSLAGLQETQYF. CDR3 sequence (DNA): TGTGCCAGCAGTTTAGCGGGCCTTCAGGAGACCCAGTACTTC.

The chain combines TRBV30 with TRBJ1-1; 9 bases are shared with TRBD1. The CDR3 loop spans 13 amino acids. Per germline, CDR1 GTSNPN and CDR2 SVGIG (reference sequence). Trimming cost V 3 bases and J 4 bases; bases outside gene matches: 3. CDR3 bases: TGTGCCTGGAGACAGGGGGCAGGCACTGAAGCTTTCTTT. This encodes CAWRQGAGTEAFF.

This clonotype was observed at least ten times. This chain joins TRBV6-2 or TRBV6-3 and TRBJ1-1; weak D call: TRBD1 (5 bases). Per germline, CDR1 MNHEY and CDR2 SVGEGT. This CDR3 region has 16 residues. The V and J ends lost 4 bases and 5 bases respectively, with 20 bases between them. The CDR3 reads CASSSLTWDLGTEAFF. The DNA of the CDR3 is TGTGCCAGCAGTTCCCTAACGTGGGACCTGGGGACTGAAGCTTTCTTT.

This clonotype was detected ten times or more. The chain combines TRBV6-2 or TRBV6-3 with TRBJ2-7; weak D call: TRBD2 (7 bases). Germline CDR1 is MNHEY and CDR2 is SVGEGT. The ends were cut back, 10 bases at V and 3 bases at J, with 19 bases in the middle. The CDR3 loop spans 14 amino acids. CDR3 region: CATTGTTGGYEQYF. CDR3 coding DNA: TGTGCCACCACCGGGACAACGGGAGGCTACGAGCAGTACTTC.

This clonotype showed up many times. The chain has TRBV27 and TRBJ1-5, with D perhaps matching TRBD1 (6 bases). Trimming removed 5 bases from V and 3 bases from J, with 23 bases in between. Germline V gene lookup returns CDR1 MNHEY and CDR2 SMNVEV (reference sequence). The CDR3 spans 18 residues. CDR3 bases: TGTGCCAGCAGTATAGGGAGTATGGGGGGCATCATCAATCAGCCCCAGCATTTT. Encoded protein: CASSIGSMGGIINQPQHF.

This clonotype was seen a few times. The CDR3 protein is CASSQGDILGELFF. For the CDR3, the DNA is TGTGCCAGCAGCCAAGGGGACATCCTCGGGGAGCTGTTTTTT. V is TRBV3-1 and J is TRBJ2-2, with D perhaps matching TRBD1 (6 bases). The ends were cut back, 1 base at V and 7 bases at J, with 10 bases in the middle. The germline CDR1 and CDR2 sequences are LGHDT and YNNKEL (reference sequence). This CDR3 is built from 14 residues.

This clonotype showed up many times. This CDR3 is CASSYGGPQHF. As DNA, the CDR3 is TGTGCCAGCAGTTATGGGGGACCCCAGCATTTT. The chain couples TRBV6-5 to TRBJ1-5; D might be TRBD1 (5 bases). The length of the CDR3 is 11 residues. Germline V CDR1 and CDR2: MNHEY, SVGAGI. The V end lost 3 bases, the J end lost 10 bases, and 7 bases lay between the germline ends.

This clonotype was counted only a few times. This chain uses TRBV20-1 with TRBJ2-5; TRBD2 agrees at 7 bases. The germline V gene encodes CDR1 DFQATT and CDR2 SNEGSKA (reference sequence). The CDR3 sequence is 13 residues long. The junction had 4 bases not matched to a gene; V was cut back by 1 base and J by 5 bases. The CDR3 region is CSARGLARETQYF. CDR3 nucleotides: TGCAGTGCTAGAGGACTAGCTCGCGAGACCCAGTACTTC.

This clonotype was recorded at least ten times. The chain carries TRBV5-1 and TRBJ1-1; maybe TRBD1 (6 bases). This CDR3 is built from 12 residues. CDR1 and CDR2 from the germline V gene are SGHRS and YFSETQ. V dropped 2 bases and J dropped 7 bases, with 9 bases sitting between them. The CDR3 DNA sequence: TGCGCCAGCAGCTTTCGGGGGCGTGAAGCTTTCTTT. Its protein product is CASSFRGREAFF.

This clonotype came up many times. The V call is TRBV6-5, the J call TRBJ1-1; TRBD1 matches at 8 bases. CDR1 and CDR2 from the germline V gene are MNHEY and SVGAGI. The CDR3 runs 14 residues. The J segment lost 6 bases and the V segment lost 5 bases, leaving 8 bases of the junction unmatched. In DNA, the CDR3 is TGTGCCAGCAGTCGCCGAGACAGGGGACCTGAAGCTTTCTTT. It specifies CASSRRDRGPEAFF.

The chain links TRBV20-1 to TRBJ1-2; 9 bases align to TRBD1. Germline V gives CDR1 DFQATT, CDR2 SNEGSKA (reference sequence). CDR3 length: 13 amino acids. V shed 5 bases, J shed 8 bases, and the junction held 9 bases outside the gene matches. CDR3 in DNA: TGCAGTGCTTGCCGGGACAGGGTCGAGGGCTACACCTTC. It encodes CSACRDRVEGYTF.

V is TRBV4-2 and J is TRBJ2-2, with TRBD2 identical over 12 bases. Germline lookup yields CDR1 LGHNA and CDR2 YNFKEQ. With 6 bases clipped from V and 3 bases from J, the junction kept 11 bases outside the gene matches. The CDR3 spans 18 residues. The DNA of the CDR3 is TGTGCCAGCAGACTAGCGGGAGGCCCGGATTGGGACACCGGGGAGCTGTTTTTT. Its protein product is CASRLAGGPDWDTGELFF.

V is TRBV7-6 and J is TRBJ2-2, with D maybe TRBD2 (7 bases). Trimming shortened V by 6 bases and J by 6 bases, and 38 bases separated the two germline ends. CDR1 is SGHVS, CDR2 FNYEAQ, per germline. This CDR3 is built from 22 residues. CDR3: CASRPPWTLDGGGASRSGELFF. CDR3 nucleotides: TGTGCCAGCAGACCTCCCTGGACTCTTGATGGTGGGGGGGCCTCTCGTTCCGGGGAGCTGTTTTTT.

This clonotype was seen ten or more times. V and J are TRBV29-1 and TRBJ1-1; D gene unclear. The CDR3 consists of 11 residues. Per the germline V gene, CDR1 is SQVTM and CDR2 is ANQGSEA. V was trimmed by 0 bases and J by 3 bases, leaving 2 bases between them. CDR3 in DNA: TGCAGCGTTGAAGATGACACTGAAGCTTTCTTT. This translates into CSVEDDTEAFF.